The 5 T cell receptor beta chains below were found in one sample sequenced in a study of cytotoxic CD8 clonotypes in ibrutinib-treated CLL. Assay used: immunoSEQ multiplex PCR; TCRdb lists only in-frame clones, some missing. The data hold 130,000 to 150,000 clones, with approximately 80% observed a single time. The sample was PBMCs, taken after 12 months of ibrutinib treatment. Receptors were obtained from a human donor with chronic lymphocytic leukemia.

V is TRBV7-9 and J is TRBJ2-3, with unresolved D. Germline V gene lookup returns CDR1 SEHNR and CDR2 FQNEAQ (reference sequence). This CDR3 is 14 amino acids long. V gave up 5 bases and J gave up 0 bases, with 9 bases separating them. CDR3 region: CASSGIPSTDTQYF. CDR3 sequence (DNA): TGTGCCAGCAGCGGTATACCTAGCACAGATACGCAGTATTTT.

The chain couples TRBV7-2 to TRBJ2-3, with D perhaps TRBD1 (5 bases). Germline CDR1 reads SGHTA; CDR2 reads FQGNSA. CDR3 length: 14 residues. V lost 3 bases, J lost 4 bases, and 11 bases lay in between. CDR3 DNA: TGTGCCAGCAGCTTCAGCAGGGCCTCAGATACGCAGTATTTT. Encoded protein: CASSFSRASDTQYF.

Comments on this clone: The sample contains more than one DNA sequence encoding this CDR3. This chain connects TRBV19 to TRBJ2-5; a weak D match, TRBD1 (5 bases). Trimming shortened V by 11 bases and J by 4 bases, and 11 bases separated the two germline ends. This CDR3 comprises 11 residues. CDR1 and CDR2 from the germline V gene are LNHDA and SQIVND (reference sequence). CDR3 sequence: CASRRGETQYF. CDR3 nucleotides: TGTGCCTCCCGTAGGGGAGAGACCCAGTACTTC.

The chain recombines TRBV7-9 with TRBJ2-1; D is unclear. This CDR3 is 11 amino acids long. V was cut by 5 bases and J by 9 bases, with 8 bases left in between. From germline, CDR1 is SEHNR and CDR2 FQNEAQ (reference sequence). In DNA form, the CDR3 reads TGTGCCAGCAGCCCCAGTTTTGAGCAGTTCTTC. Protein: CASSPSFEQFF.

The chain links TRBV10-3 to TRBJ2-1; tentatively, D is TRBD1 (6 bases). V was trimmed by 0 bases and J by 0 bases, leaving 9 bases between them. Germline loops: CDR1 ENHRY, CDR2 SYGVKD. The CDR3 length is 16 residues. CDR3 protein: CAISESAGVSYNEQFF. In DNA, the CDR3 is TGTGCCATCAGTGAGTCGGCAGGGGTCTCCTACAATGAGCAGTTCTTC.